Presented here are 15 T cell receptor beta chains from one specimen sequenced in a study of metastatic and nonmetastatic thyroid tumors. TCRdb recomputed clones from the PCR reads via MiXCR. The data show some 23,000 clones, about 13% seen once. Not a single patient had been given any form of treatment at any point before undergoing thyroid surgery. Material: blood. These TCRs come from a female donor with papillary thyroid cancer or a benign thyroid nodule (not recorded which). Some clones in this sample may be carry-over from other donors' samples.

Comment on this clone: At one boundary the junction diverges from the germline segment, which might be a read error. The J gene is TRBJ2-5, the V gene TRBV6-6; TRBD1 is a possible D gene (5 bases). This CDR3 contains 16 residues. Germline V CDR1 and CDR2: MNHNY, SVGAGI (reference sequence). As DNA, the CDR3 is TGTGCCACCAGTTACTCCGTGACAGTGGGGCAAGAGACCCAGTACTTC. Translation: CATSYSVTVGQETQYF.

The CDR3 nucleotides are TGTGCCAGCAGCTCCCCCGTGACTAGCGGTTCTTACAATGAGCAGTTCTTC. This translates into CASSSPVTSGSYNEQFF. The rearrangement joins TRBV11-1 to TRBJ2-1; 9 nucleotides line up with TRBD2. The ends lost 4 bases at V and 4 bases at J; junction bases unmatched: 11. Germline V gene data show CDR1 as SGHAT and CDR2 as FQDESV (reference sequence). This CDR3 spans 17 amino acids.

With regard to this clone: Since a much larger clone is just one base distant, this may be a read error. Other DNA sequences in the same sample also yield this CDR3. This chain joins TRBV4-1 and TRBJ1-3; D is unresolved. CDR3 length equals 17 residues. With 3 bases removed from V and 4 bases from J, the gap between germline ends came to 19 bases. CDR1 is MGHRA and CDR2 is YSYEKL in the germline V gene. This CDR3 reads CASSQDVRGIFGNTIYF. The CDR3 nucleotides read TGCGCCAGCAGCCAGGATGTTAGAGGGATCTTCGGAAACACCATATATTTT.

The chain links TRBV7-6 to TRBJ2-7; D gene ambiguous. The V and J ends lost 3 bases and 5 bases respectively, with 20 bases between them. Germline CDR1 is SGHVS and CDR2 is FNYEAQ. The CDR3 runs to 16 residues. The CDR3 DNA is TGTGCCAGCAGCTTCGGCACCGACCCACGTTTGGACGAGCAGTACTTC. This translates into CASSFGTDPRLDEQYF.

With respect to this clone: It is likely a read error, because the conserved phenylalanine at the end of the CDR3 is missing. The chain carries TRBV13 and TRBJ1-2, with TRBD1 as a possible D gene (6 bases). The CDR3 has 19 amino acids. The germline V gene encodes CDR1 PRHDT and CDR2 FYEKMQ (reference sequence). The CDR3 DNA reads as TGTGCCAGCAGCCGACGTATCACAGTCGTACAGGGCCGACTTTATGCCTACACCTTG. Its protein is CASSRRITVVQGRLYAYTL.

A note on this clone: A junction boundary mismatches the germline segment, possibly from a read error. The V gene is TRBV29-1, the J gene TRBJ2-7; D unresolved. The V gene's germline CDR1 is SQVTM and CDR2 ANQGSEA. This CDR3 region has 11 residues. CDR3 sequence reads: CSFDDLYEQYF. CDR3 bases: TGCAGCTTTGATGACCTCTACGAGCAGTACTTC.

This clone was observed at least ten times. The chain uses TRBV7-2 and TRBJ1-1; 7 positions agree with TRBD1. Germline V gene sequence: CDR1 SGHTA, CDR2 FQGNSA. The CDR3 loop spans 15 amino acids. After removal of 8 bases from V and 5 bases from J, the junction contained 14 bases not matched to a gene. CDR3 DNA sequence: TGTGCCAGCTCTCGTACAGGGGAAATAGGGACTGAAGCTTTCTTT. Translated: CASSRTGEIGTEAFF.

This clone was seen at least ten times. This sequence may be a read error, since a much larger clone differs from it by one base. The chain carries TRBV6-1 and TRBJ2-5; the match to TRBD1 covers 8 bases. CDR1 and CDR2 (germline): MNHNS, SASEGT. This CDR3 is built from 15 residues. The CDR3 coding sequence is TGTGCCAGCAGTTTATACCAGGGGGCCCAAGGGACCCAGTACTTC. Protein sequence: CASSLYQGAQGTQYF.

Many counts were recorded for this clone. J is TRBJ2-5 and V is TRBV9; maybe TRBD1 (5 bases). Germline V lookup: CDR1 SGDLS, CDR2 YYNGEE. CDR3 length: 13 amino acids. The V gene lost 5 bases and the J gene lost 2 bases, with 10 bases spanning the gap. The CDR3 sequence is CASSSQGQETQYF. The CDR3 DNA is TGTGCCAGCAGTTCCCAGGGTCAAGAGACCCAGTACTTC.

This clone has at least ten counts. This chain connects TRBV19 to TRBJ2-2, with D uncertain. The germline V gene has CDR1 LNHDA and CDR2 SQIVND (reference sequence). CDR3 size: 13 residues. The V end was cut by 4 bases, the J end by 6 bases, with 9 bases between. CDR3 nucleotide sequence: TGTGCCAGTAGTACCCGGGTGGCCGGGGAGCTGTTTTTT. Amino acid sequence: CASSTRVAGELFF.

The gene calls are TRBV7-9 and TRBJ2-1; TRBD2 is a possible D gene (5 bases). Germline-derived CDR1 and CDR2 are SEHNR and FQNEAQ (reference sequence). This CDR3 spans 13 amino acids. V gave up 5 bases and J gave up 9 bases, with 14 bases separating them. The CDR3 nucleotides read TGTGCCAGCAGCAACTCGACGCGGGTTGAGCAGTTCTTC. Its protein is CASSNSTRVEQFF.

The V and J genes are TRBV6-1 and TRBJ2-3; D ambiguous. V dropped 7 bases and J dropped 1 base, with 12 bases sitting between them. There are 14 residues in the CDR3. Germline loops: CDR1 MNHNS, CDR2 SASEGT. CDR3 nucleotides: TGTGCCAGCATCCCCCAGAGCGGCACAGATACGCAGTATTTT. Translated: CASIPQSGTDTQYF.

This clone was seen ten or more times. The rearrangement links TRBV20-1 to TRBJ2-7, with D perhaps TRBD2 (5 bases). The germline V and J ends were trimmed by 3 bases and 1 base, with 10 bases remaining between them. Germline CDR1 is DFQATT and CDR2 is SNEGSKA (reference sequence). The CDR3 runs 13 residues. The CDR3 here is CSASGVYSYEQYF. In nucleotides, the CDR3 is TGCAGTGCTAGCGGGGTTTATTCCTACGAGCAGTACTTC.

Ten or more counts support this clone. The rearrangement uses TRBV6-4 and TRBJ2-1, with D possibly being TRBD1 (5 bases). The CDR3 runs to 15 residues. Trimming took 6 bases from V and 0 from J, leaving 12 bases between them. The germline CDR1 and CDR2 sequences are MRHNA and SNTAGT. The CDR3 is CASRKTGSSYNEQFF. The CDR3 coding sequence is TGTGCCAGCAGAAAAACAGGAAGCTCCTACAATGAGCAGTTCTTC.

This clone was detected ten times or more. The chain employs TRBV4-2 and TRBJ2-7; 7 nucleotides agree with TRBD1. The junction had 16 bases not matched to a gene; V was cut back by 0 bases and J by 5 bases. CDR1 is LGHNA, CDR2 YNFKEQ, per germline. The CDR3 is 18 amino acids. In DNA, the CDR3 is TGTGCCAGCAGCCAAGATATCGGGTTTCGGGACAGATTCAACGAGCAGTACTTC. This sequence encodes CASSQDIGFRDRFNEQYF.